This TCR beta chain comes out of a study of long-term antiretroviral therapy in people with HIV (dated by TCRdb to 2021 to 2024). Concerning the study at large: The earliest samples were collected about a decade before the 2015 WHO recommendation for immediate ART, when ART was typically delayed until CD4 counts fell. No cross-contamination during QIAcube processing was shown when test extractions of a monoclonal T-cell line were performed alongside approximately 32 polyclonal samples. A retrospective serial study tested whether changes in peripheral blood TRB repertoire composition and diversity were associated with ART initiation and durable HIV suppression. From a few dozen adults with confirmed HIV infection, the cohort provided around 180 cryopreserved PBMC samples, gathered serially across a mean of approximately six years (range 1-12). Of the approximately 30 participants with HIV, eleven were female.

Within its sample, this clone is medium-sized (0.01 to 0.1%). Its antigen is not yet known. It has no much larger one-base neighbor in the sample; base qualities were not kept. Study-level results and caveats: Narrower CDR3 length ranges were observed in HIV repertoires than in controls, and an antigen-experienced repertoire with only a slight naive shift after ART was suggested by the network structure. Starting ART was linked to a significant rise in TRB diversity, yet even after long-term ART the diversity remained significantly lower than in transplant donor controls. The samples span the years 2004 to 2017, and the ART regimens used may be less effective than current regimens. Because pre-ART samples had limited cell numbers, profiling was done on unsorted PBMC rather than on sorted CD4+ and CD8+ T cells. Expanded TRB clones identified before ART initiation dominated the repertoire across all time points, though the dominance fluctuated and decreased in many PLHIV after ART. Inferences about post-ART repertoire changes were limited because no data were available on ART adherence, viral resistance or therapy changes. Limited PBMC availability meant only the TCR beta chain was sequenced, without alpha chain pairing.

To be included, a participant needed at least one PBMC sample from before ART initiation plus at least two post-ART samples. Every participant with HIV received treatment in the United States of America. Cryopreserved samples of about 0.95-11 million PBMC were thawed and washed before DNA extraction. At the time of the earliest PBMC sample, participants with HIV were aged between about 23 and 54 years. Each participant contributed PBMC samples from 1-4 timepoints before ART initiation and 2-8 timepoints after ART initiation, with a median of 7 samples. Serial HIV viral load, CD4+ T-cell count, ART history and demographic data were obtained for every participant. A Qiagen kit on a QIAcube was used to extract genomic DNA from unsorted PBMC, with samples processed in batches of 12. V lost 5 bases and J lost 3 bases; the stretch between them is 14 bases long. The CDR3, from cysteine to phenylalanine, totals 15 residues. CDR3 DNA is the only sequence kept; it has 45 bases, read in frame from the first base. Via the germline V gene, CDR1 is SGHAT and CDR2 FQNNGV.

The immunoSEQ hsTCRB v3.0 assay was used at survey level resolution for TRB variable region sequencing. The target sequencing depth for TRB was roughly 35,000-55,000 T-cell genomes per sample. An Illumina MiSeq with a v3 150-cycle kit was used to sequence the pooled TRB libraries. As for the original processing: Repertoire analysis ran in R within a reproducible Nextflow workflow covering QC, data transformation and analysis. LymphoSeq2, an R package for exploring AIRR-Seq data, was used to implement the custom analyses. After excluding a handful of samples that yielded fewer than 5000 total TRB sequences, under 200 HIV repertoires remained for analysis. Among the 188 retained HIV repertoires, some 60 were collected before ART initiation and 120 to 140 were collected after ART initiation. Repertoires were downsampled to 5000 TRB nucleotide sequences, with summary statistics averaged over 100 downsampling iterations. TRB sequences were retained for analysis only if CDR3 regions of at least seven amino acids were present. Diversity was assessed using a clonality score derived from Shannon entropy and using the Gini coefficient. In the repertoire networks, any two of the top 5000 CDR3 amino acid sequences were connected whenever the two sequences differed by an edit distance of one. Antigen specificity groups and MHC restriction were predicted for TRB CDR3 amino acid sequences with GLIPH2. To flag known associations with CMV, EBV, HIV or tissue antigens, CDR3 amino acid sequences were compared against VDJdb and McPAS-TCR. Pre-ART, post-ART and control groups were compared with Wilcoxon signed-rank tests and Holm-Bonferroni correction. As stored in TCRdb, this immuneACCESS dataset retains in-frame rearrangements with V and J assigned. A fraction of the clones does not appear; measured against another copy, unresolved V genes explain less than half of the discrepancy, and the remainder lacks a known reason. D and trimming come from the DNA, and the V and J calls and clone size come from that table. Across this sample there are just under 35,000 clones, with around 84% seen only once. About 4.8% of the sample is in the top ten clones.

The input for sequencing was unsorted PBMCs, taken around 2.7 years before starting antiretroviral therapy. This TCR was sampled from a woman aged 25 to 39 with HIV. The chain is made from TRBV11-2 and TRBJ1-3; TRBD1 is possibly the D segment (5 matching bases). The encoded CDR3 is CASSPAGGGGNTIYF. The base sequence is TGTGCCAGCAGCCCTGCGGGGGGAGGTGGAAACACCATATATTTT.